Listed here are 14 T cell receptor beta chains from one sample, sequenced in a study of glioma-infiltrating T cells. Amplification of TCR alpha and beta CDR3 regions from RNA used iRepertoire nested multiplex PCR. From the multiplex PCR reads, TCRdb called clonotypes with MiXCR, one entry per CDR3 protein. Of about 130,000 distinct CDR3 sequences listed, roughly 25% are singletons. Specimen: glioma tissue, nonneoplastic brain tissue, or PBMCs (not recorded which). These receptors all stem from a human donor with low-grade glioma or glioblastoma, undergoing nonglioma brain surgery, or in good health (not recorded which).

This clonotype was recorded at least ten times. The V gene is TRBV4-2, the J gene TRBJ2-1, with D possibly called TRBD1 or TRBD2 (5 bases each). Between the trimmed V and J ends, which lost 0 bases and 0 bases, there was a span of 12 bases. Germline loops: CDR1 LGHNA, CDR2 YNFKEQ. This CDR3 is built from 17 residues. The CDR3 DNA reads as TGTGCCAGCAGCCAAGATGCGAAGGGGAGCTCCTACAATGAGCAGTTCTTC. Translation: CASSQDAKGSSYNEQFF.

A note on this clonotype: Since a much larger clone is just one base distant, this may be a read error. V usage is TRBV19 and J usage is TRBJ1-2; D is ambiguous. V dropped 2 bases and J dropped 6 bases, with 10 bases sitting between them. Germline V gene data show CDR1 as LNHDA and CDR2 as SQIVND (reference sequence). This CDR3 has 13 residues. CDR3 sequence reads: CASSIWDLNGYTF. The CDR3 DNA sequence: TGTGCCAGTAGTATATGGGATTTGAATGGCTACACCTTC.

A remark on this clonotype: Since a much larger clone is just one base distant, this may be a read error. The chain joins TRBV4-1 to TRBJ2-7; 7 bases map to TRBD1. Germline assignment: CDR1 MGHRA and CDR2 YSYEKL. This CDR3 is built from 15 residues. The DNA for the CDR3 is TGCGCCAGCAGCCAAGAAGAACAGGGGTCCTACGAGGAGTACTTC. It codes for CASSQEEQGSYEEYF.

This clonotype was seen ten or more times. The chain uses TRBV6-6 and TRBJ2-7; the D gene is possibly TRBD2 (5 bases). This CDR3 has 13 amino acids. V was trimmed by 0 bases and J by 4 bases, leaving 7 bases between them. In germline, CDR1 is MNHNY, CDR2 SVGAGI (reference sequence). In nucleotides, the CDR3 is TGTGCCAGCAGTTACTCGGGAGAATACGAGCAGTACTTC. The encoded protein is CASSYSGEYEQYF.

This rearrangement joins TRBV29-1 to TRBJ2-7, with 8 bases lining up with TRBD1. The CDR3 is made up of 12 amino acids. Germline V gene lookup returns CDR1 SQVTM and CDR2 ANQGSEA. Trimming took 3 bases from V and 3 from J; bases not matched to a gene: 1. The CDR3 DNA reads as TGCAGCGTTGATGGACAGGGCTACGAGCAGTACTTC. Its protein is CSVDGQGYEQYF.

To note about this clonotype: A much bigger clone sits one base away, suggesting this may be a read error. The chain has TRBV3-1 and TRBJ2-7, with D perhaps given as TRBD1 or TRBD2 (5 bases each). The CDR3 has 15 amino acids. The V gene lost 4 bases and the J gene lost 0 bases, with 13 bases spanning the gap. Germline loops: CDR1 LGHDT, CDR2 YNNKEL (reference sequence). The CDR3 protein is CASSLLEGNSYEQYF. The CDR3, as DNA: TGTGCCAGCAGCCTTTTAGAGGGGAACTCCTACGAGCAGTACTTC.

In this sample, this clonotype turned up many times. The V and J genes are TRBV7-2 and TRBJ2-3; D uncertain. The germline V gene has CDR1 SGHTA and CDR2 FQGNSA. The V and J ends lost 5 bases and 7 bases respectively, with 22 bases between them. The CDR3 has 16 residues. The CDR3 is CASSLSGADILYTQYF. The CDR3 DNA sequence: TGTGCCAGCAGCCTCTCTGGCGCTGATATACTTTATACGCAGTATTTT. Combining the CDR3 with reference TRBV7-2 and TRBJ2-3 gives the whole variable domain GAGVSQSPSNKVTEKGKDVELRCDPISGHTALYWYRQSLGQGLEFLIYFQGNSAPDKSGLPSDRFSAERTGGSVSTLTIQRTQQEDSAVYLCASSLSGADILYTQYFGPGTRLTVL.

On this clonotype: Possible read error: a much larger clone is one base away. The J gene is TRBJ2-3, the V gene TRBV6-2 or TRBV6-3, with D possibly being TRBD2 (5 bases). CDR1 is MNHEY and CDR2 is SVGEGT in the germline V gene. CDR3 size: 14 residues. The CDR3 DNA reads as TGTTCCTCACGAGGAGGTTTGGGCCCAGATACGCAGTATTTT. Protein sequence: CSSRGGLGPDTQYF.

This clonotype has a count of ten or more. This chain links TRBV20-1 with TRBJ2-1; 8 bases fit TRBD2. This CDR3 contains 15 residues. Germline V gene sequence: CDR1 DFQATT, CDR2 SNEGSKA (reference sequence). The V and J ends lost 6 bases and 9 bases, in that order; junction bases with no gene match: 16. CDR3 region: CSARTLGLVIGEQFF. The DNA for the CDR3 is TGCAGTGCGCGGACCTTGGGACTAGTGATCGGTGAGCAGTTCTTC.

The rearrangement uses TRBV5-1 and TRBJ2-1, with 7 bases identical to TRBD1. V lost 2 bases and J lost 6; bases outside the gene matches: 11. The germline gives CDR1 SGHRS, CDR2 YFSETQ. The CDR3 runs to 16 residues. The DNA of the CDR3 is TGCGCCAGCAGCTTAACGAGACAGGGCGTAGGCAATGAGCAGTTCTTC. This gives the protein CASSLTRQGVGNEQFF.

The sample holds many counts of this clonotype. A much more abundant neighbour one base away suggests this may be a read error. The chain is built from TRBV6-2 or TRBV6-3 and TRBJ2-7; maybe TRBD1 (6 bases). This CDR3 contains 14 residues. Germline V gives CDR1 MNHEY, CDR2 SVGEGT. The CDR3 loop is CTSSYTRDKAVQYF. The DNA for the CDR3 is TGTACCAGCAGTTACACCCGGGACAAGGCTGTGCAGTACTTC.

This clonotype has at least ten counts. The CDR3 protein is CASRHSLARDNEQFF. CDR3 in DNA: TGTGCCAGCAGACACAGTTTGGCCAGGGACAATGAGCAGTTCTTC. The chain recombines TRBV12-3 or TRBV12-4 with TRBJ2-1; D is possibly TRBD1 (5 bases). V was clipped by 6 bases and J by 5 bases, with 17 bases between them. There are 15 residues in the CDR3.

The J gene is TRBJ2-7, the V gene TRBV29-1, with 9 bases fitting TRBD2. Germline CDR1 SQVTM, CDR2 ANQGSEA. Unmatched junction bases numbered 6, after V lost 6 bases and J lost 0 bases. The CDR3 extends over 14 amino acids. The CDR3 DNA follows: TGCAGCGTGGCACTAGCGGGTGGCTCCTACGAGCAGTACTTC. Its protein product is CSVALAGGSYEQYF.

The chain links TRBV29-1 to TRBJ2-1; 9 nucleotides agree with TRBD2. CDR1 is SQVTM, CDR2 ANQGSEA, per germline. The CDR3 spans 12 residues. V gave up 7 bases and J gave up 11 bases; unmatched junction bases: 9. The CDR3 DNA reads TGCAGCGCCTCACTAGCGGGCGGGCAGCAGTTCTTC. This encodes CSASLAGGQQFF.